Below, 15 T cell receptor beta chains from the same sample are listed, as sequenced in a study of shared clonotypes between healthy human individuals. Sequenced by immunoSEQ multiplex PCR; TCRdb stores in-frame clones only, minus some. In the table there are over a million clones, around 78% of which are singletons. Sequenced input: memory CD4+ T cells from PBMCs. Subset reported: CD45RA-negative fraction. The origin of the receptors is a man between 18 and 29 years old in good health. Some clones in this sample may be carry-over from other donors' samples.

The CDR3 region has the DNA TGTGCCAGCAGTTTGCAGGGTTTCGCCTACGAGCAGTACTTC. Its protein is CASSLQGFAYEQYF. V gene TRBV27 combines with J gene TRBJ2-7, with a tentative D call TRBD1 (5 bases). The germline CDR1 and CDR2 sequences are MNHEY and SMNVEV (reference sequence). V was cut by 3 bases and J by 2 bases, with 11 bases left in between. The CDR3 has 14 amino acids.

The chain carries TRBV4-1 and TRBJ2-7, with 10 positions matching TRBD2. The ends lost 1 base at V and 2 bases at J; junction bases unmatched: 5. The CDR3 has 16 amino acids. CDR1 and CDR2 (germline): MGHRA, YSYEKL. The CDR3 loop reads CASSQGRLAGTYEQYF. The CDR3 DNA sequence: TGCGCCAGCAGCCAAGGGCGACTAGCGGGCACCTACGAGCAGTACTTC.

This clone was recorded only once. The DNA of the CDR3 is TGTGCCAGCAGCGTAGAGGGCGGAGGAAACACCATATATTTT. Translated: CASSVEGGGNTIYF. The V gene is TRBV9, the J gene TRBJ1-3; D remains unclear. Trimming took 0 bases from V and 4 from J, leaving 8 bases between them. The CDR3 covers 14 residues. Germline V gene sequence: CDR1 SGDLS, CDR2 YYNGEE.

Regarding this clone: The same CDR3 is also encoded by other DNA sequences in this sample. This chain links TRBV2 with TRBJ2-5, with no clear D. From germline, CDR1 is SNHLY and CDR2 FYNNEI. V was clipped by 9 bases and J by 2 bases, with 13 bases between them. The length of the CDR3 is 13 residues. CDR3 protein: CASSPRQQETQYF. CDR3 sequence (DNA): TGTGCCAGTTCCCCGCGGCAGCAAGAGACCCAGTACTTC.

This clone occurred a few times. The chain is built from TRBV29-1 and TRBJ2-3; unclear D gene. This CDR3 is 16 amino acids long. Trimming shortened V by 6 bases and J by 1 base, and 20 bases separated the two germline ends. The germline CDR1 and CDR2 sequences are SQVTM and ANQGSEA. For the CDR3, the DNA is TGCAGCGTCCTCACGATGGCCGGCGGTGGCACAGATACGCAGTATTTT. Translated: CSVLTMAGGGTDTQYF.

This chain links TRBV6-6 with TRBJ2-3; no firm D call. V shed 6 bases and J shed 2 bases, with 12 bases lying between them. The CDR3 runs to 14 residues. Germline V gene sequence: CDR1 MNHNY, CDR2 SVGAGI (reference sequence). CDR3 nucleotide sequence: TGTGCCAGCAGGGGCCGGGCCCCCACAGATACGCAGTATTTT. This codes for CASRGRAPTDTQYF.

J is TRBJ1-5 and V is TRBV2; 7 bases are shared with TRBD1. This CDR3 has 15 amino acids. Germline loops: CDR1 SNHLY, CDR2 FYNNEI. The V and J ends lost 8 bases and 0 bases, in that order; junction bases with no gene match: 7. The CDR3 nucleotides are TGTGCCAGCGACAGGGAGAGTGGTAGCAATCAGCCCCAGCATTTT. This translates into CASDRESGSNQPQHF.

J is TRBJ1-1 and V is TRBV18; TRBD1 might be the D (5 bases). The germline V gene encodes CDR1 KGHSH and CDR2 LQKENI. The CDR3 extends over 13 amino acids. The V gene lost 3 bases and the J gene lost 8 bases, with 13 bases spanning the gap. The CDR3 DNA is TGTGCCAGCTCACCTTTGACAGAAAACGAAGCTTTCTTT. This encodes CASSPLTENEAFF.

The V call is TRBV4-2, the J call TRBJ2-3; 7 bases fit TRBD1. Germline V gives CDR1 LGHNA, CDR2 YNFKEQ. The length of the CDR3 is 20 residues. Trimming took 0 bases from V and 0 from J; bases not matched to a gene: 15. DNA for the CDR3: TGTGCCAGCAGCCAAGATGGACCCACGAGACAGGGCTTCAGCACAGATACGCAGTATTTT. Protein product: CASSQDGPTRQGFSTDTQYF.

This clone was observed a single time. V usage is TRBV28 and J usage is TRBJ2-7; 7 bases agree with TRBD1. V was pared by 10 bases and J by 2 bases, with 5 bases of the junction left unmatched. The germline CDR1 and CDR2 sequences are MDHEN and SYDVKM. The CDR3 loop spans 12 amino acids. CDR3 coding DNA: TGTGCCATAGAGGGGGCCCCCTACGAGCAGTACTTC. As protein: CAIEGAPYEQYF. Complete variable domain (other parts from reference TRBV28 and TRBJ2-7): DVKVTQSSRYLVKRTGEKVFLECVQDMDHENMFWYRQDPGLGLRLIYFSYDVKMKEKGDIPEGYSVSREKKERFSLILESASTNQTSMYLCAIEGAPYEQYFGPGTRLTVT.

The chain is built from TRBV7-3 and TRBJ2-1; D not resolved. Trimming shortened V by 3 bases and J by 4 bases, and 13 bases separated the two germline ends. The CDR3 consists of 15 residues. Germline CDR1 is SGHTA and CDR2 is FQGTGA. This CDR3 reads CASSFGPLEYNEQFF. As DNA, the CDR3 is TGTGCCAGCAGCTTTGGACCGCTAGAGTACAATGAGCAGTTCTTC.

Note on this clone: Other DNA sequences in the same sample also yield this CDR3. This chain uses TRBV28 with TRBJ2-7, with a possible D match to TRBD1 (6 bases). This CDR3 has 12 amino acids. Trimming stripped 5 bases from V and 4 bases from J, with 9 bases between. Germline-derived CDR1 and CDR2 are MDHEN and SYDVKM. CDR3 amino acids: CASSLQGYEQYF. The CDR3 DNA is TGTGCCAGCAGTCTTCAGGGGTACGAGCAGTACTTC.

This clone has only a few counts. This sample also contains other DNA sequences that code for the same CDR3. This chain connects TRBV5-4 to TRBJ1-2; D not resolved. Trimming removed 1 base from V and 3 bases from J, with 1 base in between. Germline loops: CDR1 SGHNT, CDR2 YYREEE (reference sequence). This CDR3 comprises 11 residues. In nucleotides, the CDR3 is TGTGCCAGCAGCTTGTACTATGGCTACACCTTC. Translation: CASSLYYGYTF.

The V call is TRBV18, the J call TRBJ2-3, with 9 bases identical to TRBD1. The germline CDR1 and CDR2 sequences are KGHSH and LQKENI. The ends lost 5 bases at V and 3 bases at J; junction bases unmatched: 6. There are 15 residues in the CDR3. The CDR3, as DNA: TGTGCCAGCTCAACCGGGACAGGGACGACAGATACGCAGTATTTT. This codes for CASSTGTGTTDTQYF.

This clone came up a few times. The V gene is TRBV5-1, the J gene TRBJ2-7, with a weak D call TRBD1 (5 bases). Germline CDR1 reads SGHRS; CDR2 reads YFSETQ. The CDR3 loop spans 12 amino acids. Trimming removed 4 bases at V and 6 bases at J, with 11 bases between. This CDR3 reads CASSQQGAEQYF. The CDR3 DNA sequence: TGCGCCAGCAGCCAGCAGGGTGCCGAGCAGTACTTC.